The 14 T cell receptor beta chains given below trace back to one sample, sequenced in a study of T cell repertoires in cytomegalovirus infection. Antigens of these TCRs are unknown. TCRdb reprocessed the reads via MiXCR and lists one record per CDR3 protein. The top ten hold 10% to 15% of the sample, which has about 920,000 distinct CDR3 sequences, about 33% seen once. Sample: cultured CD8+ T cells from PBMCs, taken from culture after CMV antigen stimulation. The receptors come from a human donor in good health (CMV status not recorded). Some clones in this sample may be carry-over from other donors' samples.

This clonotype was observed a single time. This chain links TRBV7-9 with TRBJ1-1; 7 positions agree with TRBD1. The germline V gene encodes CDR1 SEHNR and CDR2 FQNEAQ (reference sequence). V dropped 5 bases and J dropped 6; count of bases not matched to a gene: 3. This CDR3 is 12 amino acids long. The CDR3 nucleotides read TGTGCCAGCAGCGTACAGGGGTCTGAAGCTTTCTTT. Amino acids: CASSVQGSEAFF.

The CDR3 nucleotides read TGTGCCAGCAGCCTTGACAGGGCCCCAAATCAGCCCCAGCATTTT. It translates to CASSLDRAPNQPQHF. This chain connects TRBV7-9 to TRBJ1-5, with TRBD1 identical over 7 bases. Trimming cost V 5 bases and J 4 bases; bases outside gene matches: 8. The CDR3 extends over 15 amino acids. The germline gives CDR1 SEHNR, CDR2 FQNEAQ (reference sequence).

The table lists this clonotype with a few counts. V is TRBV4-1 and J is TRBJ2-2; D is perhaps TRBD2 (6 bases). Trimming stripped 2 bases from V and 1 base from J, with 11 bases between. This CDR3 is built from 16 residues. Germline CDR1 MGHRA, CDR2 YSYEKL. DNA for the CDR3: TGCGCCAGCAGCCAATTAGCGGACCTGAACACCGGGGAGCTGTTTTTT. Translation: CASSQLADLNTGELFF.

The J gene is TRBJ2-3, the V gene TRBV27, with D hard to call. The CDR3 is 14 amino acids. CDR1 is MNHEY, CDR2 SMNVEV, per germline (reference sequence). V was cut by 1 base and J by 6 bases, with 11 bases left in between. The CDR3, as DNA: TGTGCCAGCAGTTTATGGGTATACGGGGATACGCAGTATTTT. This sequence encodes CASSLWVYGDTQYF.

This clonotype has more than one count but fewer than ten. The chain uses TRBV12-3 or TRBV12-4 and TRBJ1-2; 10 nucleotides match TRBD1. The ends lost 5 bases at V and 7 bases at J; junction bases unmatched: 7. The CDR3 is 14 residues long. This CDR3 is CASSPETGGFGYTF. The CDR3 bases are TGTGCCAGCAGTCCGGAGACAGGGGGCTTTGGCTACACCTTC.

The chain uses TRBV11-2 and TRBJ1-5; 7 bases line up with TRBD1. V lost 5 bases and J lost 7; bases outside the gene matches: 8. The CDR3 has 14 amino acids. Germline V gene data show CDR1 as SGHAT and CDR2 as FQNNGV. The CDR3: CASSEGAGWQPQHF. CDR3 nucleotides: TGTGCCAGCAGCGAGGGGGCCGGCTGGCAGCCCCAGCATTTT.

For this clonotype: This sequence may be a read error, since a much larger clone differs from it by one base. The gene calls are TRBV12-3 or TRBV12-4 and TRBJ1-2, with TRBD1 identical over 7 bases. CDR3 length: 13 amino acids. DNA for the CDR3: TGTGCCAACAGTGCGACAGGGACGGATGGCTACACCTTC. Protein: CANSATGTDGYTF.

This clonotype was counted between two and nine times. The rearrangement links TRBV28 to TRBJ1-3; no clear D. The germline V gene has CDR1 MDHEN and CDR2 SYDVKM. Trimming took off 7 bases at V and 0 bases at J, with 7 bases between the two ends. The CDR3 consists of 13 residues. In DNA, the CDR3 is TGTGCCAGCACCCTGGTCTCTGGAAACACCATATATTTT. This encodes CASTLVSGNTIYF.

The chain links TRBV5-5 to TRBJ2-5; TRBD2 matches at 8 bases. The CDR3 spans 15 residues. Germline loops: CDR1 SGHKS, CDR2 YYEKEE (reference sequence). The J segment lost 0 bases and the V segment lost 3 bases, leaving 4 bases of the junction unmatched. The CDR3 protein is CASSWLLADQETQYF. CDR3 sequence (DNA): TGTGCCAGCAGCTGGTTACTAGCGGACCAAGAGACCCAGTACTTC.

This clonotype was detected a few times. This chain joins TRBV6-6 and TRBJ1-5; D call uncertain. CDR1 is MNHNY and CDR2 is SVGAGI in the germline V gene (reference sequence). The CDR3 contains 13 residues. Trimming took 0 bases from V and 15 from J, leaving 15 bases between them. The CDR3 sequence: CASSYSNEFVGHF. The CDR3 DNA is TGTGCCAGCAGTTACTCGAATGAGTTCGTGGGGCATTTT.

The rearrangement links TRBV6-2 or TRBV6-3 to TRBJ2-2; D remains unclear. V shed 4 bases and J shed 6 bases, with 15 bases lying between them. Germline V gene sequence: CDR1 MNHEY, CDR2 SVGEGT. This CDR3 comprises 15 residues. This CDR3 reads CASSFEYLDAGELFF. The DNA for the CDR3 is TGTGCCAGCAGTTTCGAATATCTTGACGCCGGGGAGCTGTTTTTT.

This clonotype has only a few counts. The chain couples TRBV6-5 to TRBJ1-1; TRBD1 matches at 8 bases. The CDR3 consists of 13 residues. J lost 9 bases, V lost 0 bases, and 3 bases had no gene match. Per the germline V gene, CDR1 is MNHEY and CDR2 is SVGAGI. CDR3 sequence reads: CASSYSTGDKAFF. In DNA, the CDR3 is TGTGCCAGCAGTTACTCGACAGGGGATAAAGCTTTCTTT.

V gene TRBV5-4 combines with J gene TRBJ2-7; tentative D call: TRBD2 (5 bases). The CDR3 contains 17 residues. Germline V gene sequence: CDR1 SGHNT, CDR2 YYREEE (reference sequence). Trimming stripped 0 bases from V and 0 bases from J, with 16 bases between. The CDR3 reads CASSLGAGRRGSYEQYF. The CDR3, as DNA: TGTGCCAGCAGCTTGGGTGCGGGCCGTCGAGGCTCCTACGAGCAGTACTTC.

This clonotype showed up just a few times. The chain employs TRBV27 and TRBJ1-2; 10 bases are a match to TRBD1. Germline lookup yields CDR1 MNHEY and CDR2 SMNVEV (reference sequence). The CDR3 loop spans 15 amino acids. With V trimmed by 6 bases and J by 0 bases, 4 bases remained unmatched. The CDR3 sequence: CASRTGTGANYGYTF. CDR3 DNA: TGTGCCAGCAGAACCGGGACAGGGGCTAACTATGGCTACACCTTC.